Each of the 12 T cell receptor beta chains below was sequenced from the same sample in a study of cytomegalovirus exposure and HLA in healthy donors. PCR used 60 Vbeta primers and 13 Jbeta primers. TCRdb keeps only in-frame clones here, not all; method: immunoSEQ multiplex PCR. The sample lists around 120,000 clones, around 77% seen once, with roughly 4% in the top ten. Sequencing was done on a sample of PBMCs. The receptors here all came from a human donor in good health.

V and J are TRBV12-5 and TRBJ2-1; 11 bases map to TRBD2. This CDR3 spans 17 amino acids. V was clipped by 1 base and J by 4 bases; unmatched bases: 6. Germline V lookup: CDR1 LGHNT, CDR2 FRNRAP. CDR3 residues: CASGLERGLAVYNEQFF. The CDR3 coding sequence is TGTGCTAGTGGTTTGGAAAGGGGACTAGCGGTTTACAATGAGCAGTTCTTC.

The V and J genes are TRBV2 and TRBJ2-1; 8 bases fit TRBD2. The V and J ends lost 6 bases and 2 bases, in that order; junction bases with no gene match: 3. This CDR3 region has 14 residues. Germline assignment: CDR1 SNHLY and CDR2 FYNNEI. The CDR3 DNA reads TGTGCCAGCAGGAGCGGGGGCGCCTACAATGAGCAGTTCTTC. It yields the protein CASRSGGAYNEQFF. Full variable domain (remainder filled in from reference TRBV2 and TRBJ2-1): EPEVTQTPSHQVTQMGQEVILRCVPISNHLYFYWYRQILGQKVEFLVSFYNNEISEKSEIFDDQFSVERPDGSNFTLKIRSTKLEDSAMYFCASRSGGAYNEQFFGPGTRLTVL.

This clone appeared a few times. The chain recombines TRBV7-9 with TRBJ2-1, with 9 bases that match TRBD1. CDR1 and CDR2 (germline): SEHNR, FQNEAQ (reference sequence). V shed 5 bases, J shed 3 bases, and the junction held 5 bases outside the gene matches. The CDR3 spans 15 residues. The DNA for the CDR3 is TGTGCCAGCAGCCAGCCGGGACAGGGCTACAATGAGCAGTTCTTC. It yields the protein CASSQPGQGYNEQFF.

This clone was found a few times. The rearrangement joins TRBV9 to TRBJ1-1; D is possibly TRBD1 (5 bases). CDR1 is SGDLS, CDR2 YYNGEE, per germline. V lost 1 base, J lost 0 bases, and 16 bases lay in between. The CDR3 sequence is 17 residues long. Here the CDR3 DNA reads TGTGCCAGCAGCGTACAGTCGGCAGGGTTCATGAACACTGAAGCTTTCTTT. Its translation is CASSVQSAGFMNTEAFF.

The V and J genes are TRBV14 and TRBJ2-3, with TRBD2 matching over 10 bases. Germline CDR1 reads SGHDN; CDR2 reads FVKESK. This CDR3 has 15 amino acids. V lost 4 bases and J lost 5; bases outside the gene matches: 6. CDR3 coding DNA: TGTGCCAGCAGCCCTAGCGGGGGAGGATTAGATACGCAGTATTTT. Amino acids: CASSPSGGGLDTQYF.

V usage is TRBV18 and J usage is TRBJ2-7; TRBD2 is a possible D gene (6 bases). The V end was cut by 1 base, the J end by 4 bases, with 17 bases between. The CDR3 runs 16 residues. CDR1 and CDR2 (germline): KGHSH, LQKENI. The chain's CDR3 is CASSPRGAAGLYEQYF. DNA of the CDR3: TGTGCCAGCTCACCACGTGGCGCGGCAGGACTATACGAGCAGTACTTC.

This chain connects TRBV9 to TRBJ1-2; D is perhaps TRBD1 (5 bases). Trimming removed 3 bases at V and 2 bases at J, with 11 bases between. In germline, CDR1 is SGDLS, CDR2 YYNGEE. This CDR3 has 14 residues. CDR3 amino acids: CASSESTANYGYTF. The CDR3 coding sequence is TGTGCCAGCAGCGAATCGACAGCCAACTATGGCTACACCTTC.

This chain links TRBV21-1 with TRBJ1-2; TRBD1, as called in the table, went unchecked against the DNA. TRBV21-1 is a pseudogene locus. There are 13 residues in the CDR3. CDR3 coding DNA: TGTGCCAGCAGCAAAGTCAGGGACTATGGCTACACCTTC. It specifies CASSKVRDYGYTF.

The chain recombines TRBV2 with TRBJ2-5; D remains unclear. The J call may be faulty, since TRBJ2-7 better matches the DNA end. Germline loops: CDR1 SNHLY, CDR2 FYNNEI. The CDR3 length is 14 residues. The CDR3 spells CASSPDSRSYEQYF. The CDR3 DNA is TGTGCCAGCAGTCCTGATTCTCGGAGCTACGAGCAGTACTTC.

This chain joins TRBV28 and TRBJ1-4; 8 bases agree with TRBD1. The J segment lost 8 bases and the V segment lost 6 bases, leaving 8 bases of the junction unmatched. Germline V gene lookup returns CDR1 MDHEN and CDR2 SYDVKM. The CDR3 is 14 amino acids. CDR3 in amino acids: CASRNRGGAEKLFF. CDR3 DNA sequence: TGTGCCAGCAGGAACAGGGGGGGAGCCGAAAAACTGTTTTTT.

The rearrangement links TRBV19 to TRBJ2-2; TRBD2 might be the D (6 bases). This CDR3 comprises 15 residues. V dropped 4 bases and J dropped 6 bases, with 15 bases sitting between them. Germline V CDR1 and CDR2: LNHDA, SQIVND (reference sequence). Here the CDR3 reads CASSNSGRRAGELFF. The CDR3 DNA sequence: TGTGCCAGTAGTAACTCGGGGAGGAGGGCCGGGGAGCTGTTTTTT.

The chain has TRBV7-9 and TRBJ2-3, with a weak D call TRBD1 (5 bases). Looked up from germline, CDR1 is SEHNR and CDR2 is FQNEAQ (reference sequence). The V end was cut by 5 bases, the J end by 2 bases, with 20 bases between. This CDR3 has 17 residues. For the CDR3, the DNA is TGTGCCAGCAGCCCTTCAATCAGACAGCCTCTCACAGATACGCAGTATTTT. Its translation is CASSPSIRQPLTDTQYF.